A selection of T cell receptor beta chains follows, all from one sample in a study of blood T cells in healthy people across ages. TCRdb re-called the 5' RACE reads with MiXCR, one entry per CDR3 protein. The sample has around 1,900,000 distinct CDR3 sequences; around 40% are singletons. The sequenced sample was blood. These TCRs come from a human donor in good health. CDR3s include the opening cysteine and the closing phenylalanine or tryptophan. Each record gives: clone size, V gene, D gene, J gene, CDR3 DNA, CDR3 protein. A D gene is named only where the DNA matches it firmly. Size values are once, few and many counts, or a class for expanded clones, and some rows have none.

clone size: .
V gene: TRBV7-3
D gene: .
J gene: TRBJ2-5
CDR3 DNA: TGTGCCAGCAGCCCAACCCTCTCCAGCGGCGAGACCCAGTACTTC
CDR3 protein: CASSPTLSSGETQYF

clone size: .
V gene: TRBV12-5
D gene: .
J gene: TRBJ1-3
CDR3 DNA: TGTGCTAGTGGTTTTCGACGCAGCTCTGGAAACACCATATATTTT
CDR3 protein: CASGFRRSSGNTIYF

clone size: once
V gene: TRBV7-9
D gene: .
J gene: TRBJ2-2
CDR3 DNA: TGTGCCAGCGACCAACAATCCGGGGAGCTGTTTTTT
CDR3 protein: CASDQQSGELFF

clone size: few
V gene: TRBV24-1
D gene: .
J gene: TRBJ1-2
CDR3 DNA: TGTGCCACCAGTGATTCAACAGGCCGCTCCCCCTATGGCTACACCTTC
CDR3 protein: CATSDSTGRSPYGYTF

clone size: .
V gene: TRBV20-1
D gene: .
J gene: TRBJ2-2
CDR3 DNA: TGCAGTGCTAGAGGAGCGCTGGGGGACGCGAACACCGGGGAGCTGTTTTTT
CDR3 protein: CSARGALGDANTGELFF

clone size: .
V gene: TRBV5-5
D gene: .
J gene: TRBJ2-7
CDR3 DNA: TGTGCCAGCAGCCAGGGACACACCAATTACTACGAGCAGTACTTC
CDR3 protein: CASSQGHTNYYEQYF

clone size: .
V gene: TRBV29-1
D gene: .
J gene: TRBJ1-1
CDR3 DNA: TGCAGCGTGGGGGGTAATGAAGCTTTCTTT
CDR3 protein: CSVGGNEAFF

clone size: .
V gene: TRBV2
D gene: .
J gene: TRBJ2-5
CDR3 DNA: TGTGCCAGCAGTGAGTTCCCGGACACCTCGCCGACAGAGACCCAGTACTTC
CDR3 protein: CASSEFPDTSPTETQYF

clone size: .
V gene: TRBV7-9
D gene: TRBD2
J gene: TRBJ2-5
CDR3 DNA: TGTGCCAGCAGCTTAACTCGGGAGGGGGAGACCCAGTACTTC
CDR3 protein: CASSLTREGETQYF

clone size: .
V gene: TRBV9
D gene: TRBD2
J gene: TRBJ2-1
CDR3 DNA: TGTGCCAGCAACGTCCCAGCGGGGGGGCCCTATGAGCAGTTCTTC
CDR3 protein: CASNVPAGGPYEQFF

clone size: .
V gene: TRBV20-1
D gene: .
J gene: TRBJ1-5
CDR3 DNA: TGCATCGGCCAGCCCCAGCATTTT
CDR3 protein: CIGQPQHF

clone size: .
V gene: TRBV29-1
D gene: .
J gene: TRBJ2-7
CDR3 DNA: TGCAGCGTTGAAGTTGGGGGCGATACCTACGAGCAGTACTTC
CDR3 protein: CSVEVGGDTYEQYF

clone size: .
V gene: TRBV11-2
D gene: TRBD2
J gene: TRBJ2-5
CDR3 DNA: TGTGCCAGCAGCTTAGGTTACCGACTAGCGGATCAAGAGACCCAGTACTTC
CDR3 protein: CASSLGYRLADQETQYF

clone size: few
V gene: TRBV6-5
D gene: TRBD2
J gene: TRBJ2-3
CDR3 DNA: TGTGCCAGCAGTTACTCACCGGGGACTAGCGACTACACAGATACGCAGTATTTT
CDR3 protein: CASSYSPGTSDYTDTQYF

clone size: .
V gene: TRBV3-1
D gene: .
J gene: TRBJ1-6
CDR3 DNA: TGTGCCAGCAGCCCCCGACCGGTCCGGGATTCACCCCTCCACTTT
CDR3 protein: CASSPRPVRDSPLHF

clone size: .
V gene: TRBV7-9
D gene: TRBD1
J gene: TRBJ2-1
CDR3 DNA: TGTGCCAGCAGCGGACAGGGTATCCACAATGAGCAGTTCTTC
CDR3 protein: CASSGQGIHNEQFF

clone size: many
V gene: TRBV27
D gene: TRBD2
J gene: TRBJ2-3
CDR3 DNA: TGTGCCAGCAGTTTAAGCGGGACCGGCACAGATACGCAGTATTTT
CDR3 protein: CASSLSGTGTDTQYF

clone size: .
V gene: TRBV4-2
D gene: TRBD2
J gene: TRBJ2-5
CDR3 DNA: TGTGCCAGCAGCCGCGAGCGGGGTGAGCAAGAGACCCAGTACTTC
CDR3 protein: CASSRERGEQETQYF

clone size: few
V gene: TRBV5-1
D gene: .
J gene: TRBJ1-5
CDR3 DNA: TGCGCCAGCAGCTTCCTCCCGGGGCGTGATCAGCCCCAGCATTTT
CDR3 protein: CASSFLPGRDQPQHF

clone size: few
V gene: TRBV20-1
D gene: TRBD2
J gene: TRBJ2-1
CDR3 DNA: TGCAGTGCAGGACCGGGACTAGCGTACTACAATGAGCAGTTCTTC
CDR3 protein: CSAGPGLAYYNEQFF

clone size: .
V gene: TRBV6-5
D gene: .
J gene: TRBJ1-2
CDR3 DNA: TGTGCCAGCAGGAAAATTCGGGTCGGCTATGGCTACACCTTC
CDR3 protein: CASRKIRVGYGYTF

clone size: .
V gene: TRBV6-5
D gene: TRBD2
J gene: TRBJ2-1
CDR3 DNA: TGTGCCAGCAGTTACTCGATAGCGGGGGGGATCAATGAGCAGTTCTTC
CDR3 protein: CASSYSIAGGINEQFF

clone size: few
V gene: TRBV27
D gene: .
J gene: TRBJ1-4
CDR3 DNA: TGTGCCAGCAGTCCTACCTGGGAGGGGGTTAATGAAAAACTGTTTTTT
CDR3 protein: CASSPTWEGVNEKLFF

clone size: few
V gene: TRBV7-6
D gene: TRBD2
J gene: TRBJ2-5
CDR3 DNA: TGTGCCAGCAGCTTGACTAGCGGGGACCTCAGAGAGACCCAGTACTTC
CDR3 protein: CASSLTSGDLRETQYF